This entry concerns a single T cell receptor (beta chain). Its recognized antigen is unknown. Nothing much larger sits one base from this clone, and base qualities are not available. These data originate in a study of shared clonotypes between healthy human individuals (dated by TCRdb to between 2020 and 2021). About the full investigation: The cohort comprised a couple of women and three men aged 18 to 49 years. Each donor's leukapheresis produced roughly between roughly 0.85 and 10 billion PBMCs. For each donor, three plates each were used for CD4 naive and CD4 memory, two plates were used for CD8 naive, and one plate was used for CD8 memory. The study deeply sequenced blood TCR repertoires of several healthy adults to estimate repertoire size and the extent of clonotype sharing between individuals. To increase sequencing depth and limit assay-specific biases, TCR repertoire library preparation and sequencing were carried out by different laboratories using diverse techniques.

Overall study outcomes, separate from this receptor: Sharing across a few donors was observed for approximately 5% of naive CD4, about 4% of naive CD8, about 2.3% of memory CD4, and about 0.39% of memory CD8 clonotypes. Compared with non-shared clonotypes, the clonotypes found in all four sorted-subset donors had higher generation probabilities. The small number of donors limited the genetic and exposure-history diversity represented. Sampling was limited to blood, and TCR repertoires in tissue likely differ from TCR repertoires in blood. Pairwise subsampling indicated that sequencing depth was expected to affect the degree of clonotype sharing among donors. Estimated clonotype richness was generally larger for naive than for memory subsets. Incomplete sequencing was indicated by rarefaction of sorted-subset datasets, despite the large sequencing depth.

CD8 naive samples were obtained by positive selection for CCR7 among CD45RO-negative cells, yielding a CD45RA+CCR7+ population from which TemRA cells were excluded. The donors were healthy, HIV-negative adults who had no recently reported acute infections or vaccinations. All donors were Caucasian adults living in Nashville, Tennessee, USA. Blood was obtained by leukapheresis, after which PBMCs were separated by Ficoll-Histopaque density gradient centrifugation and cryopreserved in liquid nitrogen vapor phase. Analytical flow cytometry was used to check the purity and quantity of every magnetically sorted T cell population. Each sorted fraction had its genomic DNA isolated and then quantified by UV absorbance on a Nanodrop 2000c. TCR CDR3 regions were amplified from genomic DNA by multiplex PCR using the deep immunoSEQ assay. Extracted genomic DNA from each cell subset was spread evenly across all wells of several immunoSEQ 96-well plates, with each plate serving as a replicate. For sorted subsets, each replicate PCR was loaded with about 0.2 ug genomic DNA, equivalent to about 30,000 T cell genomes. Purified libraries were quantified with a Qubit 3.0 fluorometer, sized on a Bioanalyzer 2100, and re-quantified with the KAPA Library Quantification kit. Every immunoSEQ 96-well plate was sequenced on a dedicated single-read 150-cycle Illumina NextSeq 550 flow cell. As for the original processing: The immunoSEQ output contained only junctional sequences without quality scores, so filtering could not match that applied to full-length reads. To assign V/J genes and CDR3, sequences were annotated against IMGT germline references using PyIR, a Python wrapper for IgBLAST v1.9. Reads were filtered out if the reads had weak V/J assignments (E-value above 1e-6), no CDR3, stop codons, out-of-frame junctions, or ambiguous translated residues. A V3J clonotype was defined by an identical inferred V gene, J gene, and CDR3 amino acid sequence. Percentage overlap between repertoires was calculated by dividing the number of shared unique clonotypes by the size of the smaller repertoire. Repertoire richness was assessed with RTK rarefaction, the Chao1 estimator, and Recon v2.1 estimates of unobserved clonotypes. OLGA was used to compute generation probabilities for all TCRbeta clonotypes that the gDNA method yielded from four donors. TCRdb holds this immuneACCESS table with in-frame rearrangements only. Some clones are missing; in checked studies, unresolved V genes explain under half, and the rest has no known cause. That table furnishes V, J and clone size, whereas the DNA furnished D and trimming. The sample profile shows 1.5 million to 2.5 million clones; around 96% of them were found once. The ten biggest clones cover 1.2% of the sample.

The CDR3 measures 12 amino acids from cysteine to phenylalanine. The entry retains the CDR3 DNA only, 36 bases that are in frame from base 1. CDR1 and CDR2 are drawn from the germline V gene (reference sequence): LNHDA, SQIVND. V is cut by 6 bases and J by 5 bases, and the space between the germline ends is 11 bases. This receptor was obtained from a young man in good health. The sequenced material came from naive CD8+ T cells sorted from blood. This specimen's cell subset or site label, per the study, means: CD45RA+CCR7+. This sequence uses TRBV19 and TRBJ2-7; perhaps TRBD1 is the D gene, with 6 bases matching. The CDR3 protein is CASSPGAHEQYF. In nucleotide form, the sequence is TGTGCCAGTAGCCCAGGGGCCCACGAGCAGTACTTC.